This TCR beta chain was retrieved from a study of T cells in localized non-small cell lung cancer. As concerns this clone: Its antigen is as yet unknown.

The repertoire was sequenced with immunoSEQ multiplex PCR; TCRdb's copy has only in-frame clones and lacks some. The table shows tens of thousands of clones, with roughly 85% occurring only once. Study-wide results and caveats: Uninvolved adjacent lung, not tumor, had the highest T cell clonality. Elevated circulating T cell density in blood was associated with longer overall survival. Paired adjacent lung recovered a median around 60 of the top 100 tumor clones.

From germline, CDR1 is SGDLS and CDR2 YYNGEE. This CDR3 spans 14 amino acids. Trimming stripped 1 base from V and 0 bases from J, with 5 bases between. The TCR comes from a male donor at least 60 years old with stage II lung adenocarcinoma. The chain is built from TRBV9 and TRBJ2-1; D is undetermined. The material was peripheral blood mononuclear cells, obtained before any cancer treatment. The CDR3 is CASSVQSSYNEQFF. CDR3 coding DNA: TGTGCCAGCAGCGTACAGAGCTCCTACAATGAGCAGTTCTTC.